This T cell receptor beta chain was captured by sequencing in a study of read filtering for tumor transcriptome and immune sequencing. Study-wide background: DNase treatment preceded whole-transcriptome library preparation. RNA-seq yielded only about 75 to 1,400 TCR reads, IR-seq about 4 to 10.27 million.

Findings and limits, study-wide: Dropping single-read clonotypes raised IR-seq and RNA-seq shared-clonotype correlation.

Molecular barcoded adaptors covering alpha/delta and beta/gamma chains were used on roughly 400 ng RNA. TCRdb re-analysed the reads in MiXCR, keeping a single row per CDR3 protein. Found here are more than 30,000 distinct CDR3 sequences, about 18% of them singletons; the top ten hold roughly 16%. There are many counts of this clonotype. No antigen is known for it. Germline CDR1 reads SGHRS; CDR2 reads YFSETQ. The CDR3 is made up of 16 amino acids. Trimming shortened V by 3 bases and J by 5 bases, and 19 bases separated the two germline ends. The sequence was obtained from a donor at least 40 years old with multiple myeloma. The rearrangement links TRBV5-1 to TRBJ2-3; tentatively, D is TRBD1 or TRBD2 (5 bases each). Sequenced material: a population of CD138-negative cells sorted from bone marrow. CDR3 loop: CASSSLVGEGIDTQYF. Here the CDR3 DNA reads TGCGCCAGCAGCTCTTTAGTGGGAGAGGGGATAGATACGCAGTATTTT.